This T cell receptor beta chain comes out of a study of OX40 agonist ivuxolimab in advanced cancers. Study overall: The eligibility criteria allowed prior anti-PD-1, anti-PD-L1 or anti-CTLA-4 therapy, and approximately 40% had some.

Produced via immunoSEQ multiplex PCR; TCRdb's table is partial and in-frame only. The sample yields tens of thousands of clones, 86% seen once. The CDR3 runs to 15 residues. Germline V gene sequence: CDR1 MDHEN, CDR2 SYDVKM. V was trimmed by 3 bases and J by 1 base, leaving 9 bases between them. The TCR sequence derives from an adult with an advanced solid tumor such as melanoma, head and neck, liver or kidney cancer. The specimen was CD4+ or CD8+ T cells sorted from blood, collected in a trial of the OX40 agonist ivuxolimab. The V and J genes are TRBV28 and TRBJ2-2, with D perhaps TRBD2 (6 bases). Here the CDR3 reads CASSLVGGNTGELFF. CDR3 in DNA: TGTGCCAGCAGTTTGGTCGGGGGGAACACCGGGGAGCTGTTTTTT. Filled out from reference TRBV28 and TRBJ2-2, the complete variable domain reads DVKVTQSSRYLVKRTGEKVFLECVQDMDHENMFWYRQDPGLGLRLIYFSYDVKMKEKGDIPEGYSVSREKKERFSLILESASTNQTSMYLCASSLVGGNTGELFFGEGSRLTVL.